This T cell receptor beta chain was sequenced for a study of a mutant IDH1 vaccine in newly diagnosed glioma. Study information: Sex among treated patients split about 62% male, about 40% female; mean age was roughly 40 years. The therapy given earlier, which was standard therapy, consisted of radiotherapy, temozolomide, or both, and most of the patients received both.

Here immunoSEQ multiplex PCR was the method, and the copy in TCRdb shows in-frame clones only, minus some. The sample lists about 30,000 clones; approximately 80% were seen once. The CDR3 sequence is 17 residues long. V lost 4 bases and J 0 bases, leaving 16 bases between the germline ends. CDR1 MNHNS and CDR2 SASEGT come from the germline V gene. Documented time point: baseline, week 1 (first vaccination visit). As for treatment: pre-vaccination baseline after standard-of-care therapy. Tumors from donors were new WHO grade 3 or 4 IDH1-mutant astrocytomas with ATRX loss. This specimen was PBMCs, taken from a glioma patient treated with radiotherapy, temozolomide or both. This sequence originates from a man aged 30 to 45 with glioma. The chain is built from TRBV6-1 and TRBJ1-5; D remains ambiguous. The chain's CDR3 is CASSALRTRDSNQPQHF. The CDR3 DNA follows: TGTGCCAGCAGTGCCCTCAGGACGCGGGATAGCAATCAGCCCCAGCATTTT.